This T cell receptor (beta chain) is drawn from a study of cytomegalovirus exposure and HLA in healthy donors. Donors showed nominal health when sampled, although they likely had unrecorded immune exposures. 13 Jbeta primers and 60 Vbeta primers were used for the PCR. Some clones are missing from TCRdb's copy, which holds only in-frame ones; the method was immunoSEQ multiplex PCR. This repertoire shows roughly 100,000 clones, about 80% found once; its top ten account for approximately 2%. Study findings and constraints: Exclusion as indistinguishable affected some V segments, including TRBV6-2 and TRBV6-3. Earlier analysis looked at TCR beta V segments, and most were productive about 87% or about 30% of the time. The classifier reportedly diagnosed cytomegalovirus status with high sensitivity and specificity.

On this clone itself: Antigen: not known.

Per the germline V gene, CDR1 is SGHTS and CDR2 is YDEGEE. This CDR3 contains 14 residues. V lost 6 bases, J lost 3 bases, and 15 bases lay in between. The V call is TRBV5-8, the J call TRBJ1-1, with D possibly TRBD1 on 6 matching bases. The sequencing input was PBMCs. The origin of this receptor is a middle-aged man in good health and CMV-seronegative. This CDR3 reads CASTSWGRYTEAFF. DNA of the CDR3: TGTGCCAGCACCTCGTGGGGGCGATACACTGAAGCTTTCTTT.